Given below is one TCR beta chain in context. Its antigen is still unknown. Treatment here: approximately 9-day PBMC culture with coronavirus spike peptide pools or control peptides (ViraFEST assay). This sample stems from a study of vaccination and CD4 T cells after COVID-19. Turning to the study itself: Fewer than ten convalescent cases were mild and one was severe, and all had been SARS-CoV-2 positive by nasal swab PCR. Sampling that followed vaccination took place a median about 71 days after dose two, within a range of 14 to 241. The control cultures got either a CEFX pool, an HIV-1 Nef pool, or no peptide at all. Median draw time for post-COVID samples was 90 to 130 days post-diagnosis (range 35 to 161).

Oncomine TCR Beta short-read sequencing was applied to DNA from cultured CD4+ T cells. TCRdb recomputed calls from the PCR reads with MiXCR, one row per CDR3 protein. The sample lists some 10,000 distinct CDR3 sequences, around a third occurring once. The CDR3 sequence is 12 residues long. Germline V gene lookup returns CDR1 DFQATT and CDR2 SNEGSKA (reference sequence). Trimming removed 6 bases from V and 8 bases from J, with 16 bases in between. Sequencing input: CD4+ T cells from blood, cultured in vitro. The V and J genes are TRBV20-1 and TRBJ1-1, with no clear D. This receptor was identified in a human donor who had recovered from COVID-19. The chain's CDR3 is CSATTDGGEAFF. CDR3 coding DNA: TGCAGTGCCACCACGGACGGCGGGGAAGCTTTCTTT.